Below, 21 T cell receptor beta chains from the same sample are listed, as sequenced in a study of metastatic and nonmetastatic thyroid tumors. Thyroid surgery was performed in patients who had received no treatment beforehand. Using MiXCR, TCRdb reanalyzed the PCR reads. Of about 38,000 clones in the sample, more than 45% are singletons; the top ten hold approximately 25%. The sequenced sample consisted of tumor tissue. The receptors derive from a male donor with papillary thyroid cancer or a benign thyroid nodule (not recorded which). Some clones in this sample may be carry-over from other donors' samples.

The CDR3 spells CASSDPSGRSYNEQFF. CDR3 bases: TGTGCCAGCAGTGACCCTAGCGGACGCTCCTACAATGAGCAGTTCTTC. V usage is TRBV6-1 and J usage is TRBJ2-1, with 7 bases matching TRBD2. V was clipped by 3 bases and J by 0 bases; unmatched bases: 5. The CDR3 runs 16 residues. The V gene's germline CDR1 is MNHNS and CDR2 SASEGT.

The gene calls are TRBV20-1 and TRBJ2-7; 11 nucleotides agree with TRBD1. This CDR3 has 15 amino acids. The V segment lost 5 bases and the J segment 7 bases; nucleotides outside the gene matches: 13. Germline values: CDR1 DFQATT, CDR2 SNEGSKA (reference sequence). Here the CDR3 reads CSAPNRDRGTREQYF. In DNA form, the CDR3 reads TGCAGTGCTCCGAACCGGGACAGGGGGACTAGAGAGCAGTACTTC.

V and J are TRBV20-1 and TRBJ2-7; TRBD2 aligns across 7 bases. CDR1 is DFQATT and CDR2 is SNEGSKA in the germline V gene (reference sequence). CDR3 size: 14 residues. V shed 6 bases and J 2 bases; nucleotides not matched to a gene: 10. CDR3 in DNA: TGCAGTGCCTCCAATGGGCGGGAGCCCTACGAGCAGTACTTC. Translation gives CSASNGREPYEQYF.

This clone has more than one count but fewer than ten. The chain joins TRBV28 to TRBJ1-6; 9 positions agree with TRBD1. The ends lost 3 bases at V and 10 bases at J; junction bases unmatched: 7. In germline, CDR1 is MDHEN, CDR2 SYDVKM. The CDR3 contains 15 residues. This chain's CDR3 is CASSLLGTGKSPLHF. CDR3 DNA sequence: TGTGCCAGCAGTTTGCTCGGGACAGGGAAATCACCCCTCCACTTT. The full variable domain, its missing parts supplied by reference TRBV28 and TRBJ1-6, is DVKVTQSSRYLVKRTGEKVFLECVQDMDHENMFWYRQDPGLGLRLIYFSYDVKMKEKGDIPEGYSVSREKKERFSLILESASTNQTSMYLCASSLLGTGKSPLHFGNGTRLTVT.

This clone has more than one count but fewer than ten. This rearrangement joins TRBV30 to TRBJ2-7, with D unclear. The V end was cut by 6 bases, the J end by 2 bases, with 17 bases between. CDR1 and CDR2 (germline): GTSNPN, SVGIG (reference sequence). The CDR3 runs to 14 residues. As DNA, the CDR3 is TGTGCCTGTCGGAATGGGTCATCGGCCTACGAGCAGTACTTC. Its translation: CACRNGSSAYEQYF.

This clone was detected only a few times. The chain is built from TRBV9 and TRBJ2-7; D is unresolved. This CDR3 comprises 14 residues. Trimming stripped 0 bases from V and 2 bases from J, with 9 bases between. CDR1 and CDR2 from the germline V gene are SGDLS and YYNGEE. In nucleotides, the CDR3 is TGTGCCAGCAGCGTAGCTAACACCCCCTACGAGCAGTACTTC. This sequence encodes CASSVANTPYEQYF.

The V gene is TRBV7-6, the J gene TRBJ2-7; 9 bases are shared with TRBD1. Trimming cost V 5 bases and J 3 bases; bases outside gene matches: 5. This CDR3 has 14 residues. Germline CDR1 reads SGHVS; CDR2 reads FNYEAQ. The CDR3 coding sequence is TGTGCCAGCAGCGGGGGACAGGGTGGCTACGAGCAGTACTTC. It encodes CASSGGQGGYEQYF.

This clone has a handful of counts. The chain has TRBV6-2 or TRBV6-3 and TRBJ2-3, with 8 bases identical to TRBD2. The germline V gene encodes CDR1 MNHEY and CDR2 SVGEGT. This CDR3 is 16 amino acids long. The V segment lost 6 bases and the J segment 2 bases; nucleotides outside the gene matches: 10. The CDR3 loop is CASSGRGADFTDTQYF. The DNA of the CDR3 is TGTGCCAGCAGCGGGCGGGGGGCGGACTTCACAGATACGCAGTATTTT.

In this sample, this clone turned up a few times. The chain couples TRBV5-5 to TRBJ2-2, with 8 bases aligning to TRBD1. V trimming: 10 bases; J trimming: 10 bases; junction bases outside the gene matches: 9. Germline CDR1 reads SGHKS; CDR2 reads YYEKEE (reference sequence). This CDR3 comprises 12 residues. The CDR3 DNA reads TGTGCCTTGCCGACAGGGGATGTGGAGCTGTTTTTT. This encodes CALPTGDVELFF.

This clone was detected only a few times. The junction and the germline gene differ at one end; a read error may be behind it. The CDR3 DNA is TGTGCCAGCCGGGACAAGAAGAATCGGCCCCAGCATTTT. Translation gives CASRDKKNRPQHF. V gene TRBV6-1 combines with J gene TRBJ1-5, with D tentatively TRBD1 (6 bases). The germline gives CDR1 MNHNS, CDR2 SASEGT. This CDR3 spans 13 amino acids.

The chain recombines TRBV9 with TRBJ2-1; D unclear. The CDR3 length is 13 residues. V dropped 4 bases and J dropped 9 bases, with 14 bases sitting between them. Germline V CDR1 and CDR2: SGDLS, YYNGEE. The CDR3 loop reads CASSYSITGEQFF. The DNA for the CDR3 is TGTGCCAGCAGCTATTCTATTACGGGTGAGCAGTTCTTC. The full variable domain, in which reference TRBV9 and TRBJ2-1 provide the parts outside the CDR3, is DSGVTQTPKHLITATGQRVTLRCSPRSGDLSVYWYQQSLDQGLQFLIQYYNGEERAKGNILERFSAQQFPDLHSELNLSSLELGDSALYFCASSYSITGEQFFGPGTRLTVL.

The V call is TRBV7-9, the J call TRBJ2-7; TRBD1 agrees at 7 bases. Germline V gene sequence: CDR1 SEHNR, CDR2 FQNEAQ (reference sequence). Losses at the gene ends were 0 bases for V and 5 bases for J; bases not matched to a gene: 4. The CDR3 length is 14 residues. This CDR3 reads CASSLAGDRDEQYF. CDR3 nucleotides: TGTGCCAGCAGCTTAGCGGGAGACAGGGACGAGCAGTACTTC.

The chain carries TRBV18 and TRBJ1-5, with TRBD1 as a possible D gene (5 bases). This CDR3 is built from 14 residues. Germline CDR1 reads KGHSH; CDR2 reads LQKENI. V was trimmed by 5 bases and J by 5 bases, leaving 13 bases between them. The CDR3 coding sequence is TGTGCCAGCTCAGGGGGACCTGGGGATCAGCCCCAGCATTTT. This translates into CASSGGPGDQPQHF.

The V gene is TRBV5-8, the J gene TRBJ2-5; no firm D call. The V gene's germline CDR1 is SGHTS and CDR2 YDEGEE. This CDR3 has 12 amino acids. V shed 3 bases and J shed 0 bases, with 3 bases lying between them. The CDR3 DNA reads TGTGCCAGCAGCTGGTACCAAGAGACCCAGTACTTC. Translated, it gives CASSWYQETQYF.

The V and J genes are TRBV5-1 and TRBJ1-4; 9 positions agree with TRBD1. Per germline, CDR1 SGHRS and CDR2 YFSETQ. V lost 4 bases and J lost 5; bases outside the gene matches: 3. This CDR3 region has 14 residues. This CDR3 is CASSRDRANEKLFF. DNA for the CDR3: TGCGCCAGCAGCCGGGACAGGGCAAATGAAAAACTGTTTTTT.

This chain links TRBV5-5 with TRBJ1-1, with D unresolved. This CDR3 is built from 10 residues. V was pared by 4 bases and J by 9 bases, with 7 bases between. From germline, CDR1 is SGHKS and CDR2 YYEKEE (reference sequence). As DNA, the CDR3 is TGTGCCAGCAGCCCGCGGCAAGCTTTCTTT. Translating gives CASSPRQAFF.

This clone was observed a handful of times. The V gene is TRBV29-1, the J gene TRBJ1-3; D is unclear. Germline V lookup: CDR1 SQVTM, CDR2 ANQGSEA. The CDR3 is 16 residues long. V was pared by 4 bases and J by 0 bases, with 16 bases between. The CDR3, as DNA: TGCAGCGTTGTCCAGATGGCAGGACCCTCTGGAAACACCATATATTTT. Residues: CSVVQMAGPSGNTIYF.

This chain connects TRBV5-8 to TRBJ1-3; 7 nucleotides line up with TRBD1. Germline V gives CDR1 SGHTS, CDR2 YDEGEE. The CDR3 has 16 residues. The trim removed 0 bases at V and 1 base at J, leaving 4 bases unmatched. CDR3 region: CASSLAAGGSGNTIYF. In DNA form, the CDR3 reads TGTGCCAGCAGCTTGGCGGCAGGGGGTTCTGGAAACACCATATATTTT. The full variable domain, in which reference TRBV5-8 and TRBJ1-3 provide the parts outside the CDR3, is EAGVTQSPTHLIKTRGQQATLRCSPISGHTSVYWYQQALGLGLQFLLWYDEGEERNRGNFPPRFSGRQFPNYSSELNVNALELEDSALYLCASSLAAGGSGNTIYFGEGSWLTVV.

This clone was observed a few times. This chain connects TRBV28 to TRBJ2-7, with unresolved D. This CDR3 region has 14 residues. Germline assignment: CDR1 MDHEN and CDR2 SYDVKM. Trimming took 4 bases from V and 4 from J, leaving 14 bases between them. As DNA, the CDR3 is TGTGCCAGCAGTTCCACTAAGTGGGGATACGAGCAGTACTTC. The encoded protein is CASSSTKWGYEQYF.

The rearrangement joins TRBV11-2 to TRBJ1-2; D not certain. The CDR3 has 13 residues. V was shortened by 5 bases and J by 2 bases, with 9 bases between the two germline ends. Germline CDR1 and CDR2: SGHAT and FQNNGV. This CDR3 is CASSKDGNYGYTF. In DNA, the CDR3 is TGTGCCAGCAGCAAGGACGGGAACTATGGCTACACCTTC.

The CDR3 DNA follows: TGTGCCAGCAGTCCGGGACAAGGGGGGGGCGAGCAGTACTTC. Encoded protein: CASSPGQGGGEQYF. V is TRBV27 and J is TRBJ2-7; TRBD2 is a possible D gene (7 bases). The germline CDR1 and CDR2 sequences are MNHEY and SMNVEV (reference sequence). Trimming stripped 5 bases from V and 6 bases from J, with 17 bases between. The CDR3 has 14 residues.